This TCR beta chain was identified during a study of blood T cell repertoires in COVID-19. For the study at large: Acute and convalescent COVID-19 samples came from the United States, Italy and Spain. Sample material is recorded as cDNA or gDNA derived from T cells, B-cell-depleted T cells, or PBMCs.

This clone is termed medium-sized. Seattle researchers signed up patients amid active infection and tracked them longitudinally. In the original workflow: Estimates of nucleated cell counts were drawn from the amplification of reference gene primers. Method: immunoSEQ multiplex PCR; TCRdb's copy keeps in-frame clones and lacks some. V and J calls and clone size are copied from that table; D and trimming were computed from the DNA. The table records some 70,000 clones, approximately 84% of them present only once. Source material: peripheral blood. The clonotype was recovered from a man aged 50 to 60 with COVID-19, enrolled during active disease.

The CDR3 DNA follows: TGCGCCAGCAGCAGCTTCCCGGGAGTAACAGATACGCAGTATTTT. Translating gives CASSSFPGVTDTQYF. The genes are TRBV5-1 and TRBJ2-3; a possible D gene is TRBD2 (6 bases). Germline V gene lookup returns CDR1 SGHRS and CDR2 YFSETQ. V was clipped by 4 bases and J by 3 bases, with 15 bases between them. This CDR3 is 15 amino acids long.